This passage covers 22 T cell receptor beta chains from one sample sequenced in a study of blood T cells in healthy people across ages. Primers used in a second PCR of about 7 to 12 cycles were a sample-barcoded 5' primer and a J-beta primer mix. TCRdb ran MiXCR on the 5' RACE reads and lists one entry per CDR3 protein. The sample lists over 1,500,000 distinct CDR3 sequences, roughly 52% occurring once. The sequenced material came from blood. The receptor set was obtained from a woman in her 40s in good health.

The V call is TRBV5-1, the J call TRBJ2-3; 8 bases agree with TRBD1. The CDR3 has 15 amino acids. V lost 4 bases, J lost 4 bases, and 8 bases stayed unmatched. The germline V gene has CDR1 SGHRS and CDR2 YFSETQ. This chain's CDR3 is CASSDGQGHADTQYF. The CDR3 DNA reads as TGCGCCAGCAGCGATGGACAGGGTCACGCAGATACGCAGTATTTT.

This chain links TRBV7-2 with TRBJ1-6; D may be TRBD1 (6 bases). The CDR3 length is 14 residues. In germline, CDR1 is SGHTA, CDR2 FQGNSA. V was clipped by 6 bases and J by 7 bases, with 13 bases between them. The DNA for the CDR3 is TGTGCCAGCAGATCCTCGGGACACAATTCACCCCTCCACTTT. Its protein is CASRSSGHNSPLHF.

The V call is TRBV4-1, the J call TRBJ1-1; D is perhaps TRBD1 (5 bases). V lost 3 bases and J lost 2, with 13 bases in between. This CDR3 is 15 amino acids long. CDR1 is MGHRA and CDR2 is YSYEKL in the germline V gene. CDR3 sequence reads: CASSQIPGTNTEAFF. The CDR3, as DNA: TGCGCCAGCAGCCAGATACCAGGGACCAACACTGAAGCTTTCTTT.

This chain links TRBV27 with TRBJ1-1, with no clear D. Germline V lookup: CDR1 MNHEY, CDR2 SMNVEV (reference sequence). Trimming stripped 6 bases from V and 4 bases from J, with 18 bases between. CDR3 size: 15 residues. The CDR3 reads CASSPQTPQGTEAFF. The DNA of the CDR3 is TGTGCCAGCAGCCCCCAGACACCCCAAGGCACTGAAGCTTTCTTT.

The V gene is TRBV29-1, the J gene TRBJ2-1, with D perhaps given as TRBD1 or TRBD2 (5 bases each). The CDR3 spans 17 residues. V was clipped by 3 bases and J by 0 bases, with 18 bases between them. Looked up from germline, CDR1 is SQVTM and CDR2 is ANQGSEA. CDR3 amino acids: CSVEGRVGGSSYNEQFF. As DNA, the CDR3 is TGCAGCGTTGAGGGGCGCGTTGGGGGTAGCTCCTACAATGAGCAGTTCTTC.

This chain uses TRBV27 with TRBJ2-6; the match to TRBD1 covers 10 bases. The ends lost 6 bases at V and 0 bases at J; junction bases unmatched: 5. The CDR3 extends over 17 amino acids. Germline V gene lookup returns CDR1 MNHEY and CDR2 SMNVEV (reference sequence). The CDR3, as DNA: TGTGCCAGCAGGGGGACAGGGGAGATCTCTGGGGCCAACGTCCTGACTTTC. It yields the protein CASRGTGEISGANVLTF.

The chain recombines TRBV7-2 with TRBJ1-1; 7 bases are shared with TRBD1. V gave up 0 bases and J gave up 0 bases; unmatched junction bases: 1. Germline CDR1 SGHTA, CDR2 FQGNSA. This CDR3 region has 15 residues. CDR3 nucleotide sequence: TGTGCCAGCAGCTTAGCCCAGGGGGTGAACACTGAAGCTTTCTTT. As protein: CASSLAQGVNTEAFF.

Many counts were recorded for this clonotype. This rearrangement joins TRBV12-3 or TRBV12-4 to TRBJ2-7; perhaps TRBD1 as D (6 bases). With 6 bases removed from V and 0 bases from J, the gap between germline ends came to 9 bases. The CDR3 has 13 residues. DNA for the CDR3: TGTGCCAGCAGCGCAGGGGTCTCCTACGAGCAGTACTTC. Translating gives CASSAGVSYEQYF.

This clonotype was seen only once. The chain employs TRBV4-3 and TRBJ1-6; D is possibly TRBD1 (6 bases). V was trimmed by 0 bases and J by 0 bases, leaving 15 bases between them. This CDR3 comprises 19 residues. Germline V gene lookup returns CDR1 LGHNA and CDR2 YSLEER. DNA of the CDR3: TGCGCCAGCAGCCAAGATAGGGGGACACTTAGCTCCTATAATTCACCCCTCCACTTT. It encodes CASSQDRGTLSSYNSPLHF.

The V call is TRBV7-8, the J call TRBJ2-1, with D maybe TRBD2 (6 bases). V dropped 5 bases and J dropped 11 bases, with 13 bases sitting between them. The CDR3 length is 12 residues. Per germline, CDR1 SGHVS and CDR2 FQNEAQ. Here the CDR3 reads CASSPNGGKQFF. In nucleotides, the CDR3 is TGTGCCAGCAGCCCCAACGGCGGGAAGCAGTTCTTC.

This clonotype was recorded at least ten times. CDR3 in amino acids: CASSLSNEQYF. The CDR3 DNA follows: TGTGCCAGCAGTTTGTCCAACGAGCAGTACTTC. The chain combines TRBV12-3 or TRBV12-4 with TRBJ2-7; D is ambiguous. This CDR3 is 11 amino acids long. V lost 3 bases to trimming and J lost 5 bases, with 5 bases between them.

The V gene is TRBV29-1, the J gene TRBJ2-5; D is uncertain. The ends were cut back, 3 bases at V and 1 base at J, with 15 bases in the middle. Germline CDR1 SQVTM, CDR2 ANQGSEA. The CDR3 length is 15 residues. DNA for the CDR3: TGCAGCGTTGACTCGGTCTCCAATCCCCAAGAGACCCAGTACTTC. It yields the protein CSVDSVSNPQETQYF.

The sample holds a few counts of this clonotype. The chain employs TRBV2 and TRBJ2-5; 9 bases are shared with TRBD1. Per the germline V gene, CDR1 is SNHLY and CDR2 is FYNNEI. This CDR3 is 14 amino acids long. V shed 4 bases, J shed 3 bases, and the junction held 3 bases outside the gene matches. The CDR3 loop is CASSVDRGEETQYF. As DNA, the CDR3 is TGTGCCAGCAGTGTGGACAGGGGCGAAGAGACCCAGTACTTC.

The chain is built from TRBV20-1 and TRBJ1-6; TRBD1 is a possible D gene (6 bases). The CDR3 is 15 amino acids. Looked up from germline, CDR1 is DFQATT and CDR2 is SNEGSKA (reference sequence). V lost 6 bases to trimming and J lost 4 bases, with 16 bases between them. In DNA, the CDR3 is TGCAGTGCCAGACCGGGGGGCAGGTATAATTCACCCCTCCACTTT. Its translation is CSARPGGRYNSPLHF.

This chain joins TRBV10-3 and TRBJ2-7; TRBD1 agrees at 9 bases. With V trimmed by 2 bases and J by 4 bases, 9 bases remained unmatched. This CDR3 comprises 16 residues. CDR1 ENHRY and CDR2 SYGVKD come from the germline V gene. The CDR3 sequence is CAISERGDRDRYEQYF. The DNA of the CDR3 is TGTGCCATCAGTGAGCGCGGGGACAGGGACCGTTACGAGCAGTACTTC.

Turning to this clonotype: The junction does not match germline at one end; this may be a read error. The chain recombines TRBV12-3 or TRBV12-4 with TRBJ2-3; 10 nucleotides match TRBD2. The CDR3 is 15 residues long. The CDR3 protein is CASSPIAGGTDMQYF. The CDR3 bases are TGTGCCAGCAGTCCCATAGCGGGGGGTACAGATATGCAGTATTTT.

CDR3 loop: CASSPGRVHYGYTF. In nucleotides, the CDR3 is TGCGCCAGCAGCCCCGGCAGGGTTCACTATGGCTACACCTTC. The chain carries TRBV5-1 and TRBJ1-2, with D possibly TRBD1 on 5 matching bases. CDR3 length equals 14 residues. Trimming removed 4 bases from V and 3 bases from J, with 13 bases in between. CDR1 is SGHRS, CDR2 YFSETQ, per germline.

The chain joins TRBV5-5 to TRBJ2-1; 11 positions match TRBD1. J lost 9 bases, V lost 2 bases, and 10 bases had no gene match. Germline V CDR1 and CDR2: SGHKS, YYEKEE (reference sequence). CDR3 length equals 16 residues. CDR3 nucleotide sequence: TGTGCCAGCAGCTTTCCCGGGACAGGGGGTTACGGTGAGCAGTTCTTC. Its translation is CASSFPGTGGYGEQFF.

The chain recombines TRBV9 with TRBJ1-1; D is perhaps TRBD1 (5 bases). The CDR3 has 15 residues. V was pared by 0 bases and J by 1 base, with 10 bases between. CDR1 and CDR2 from the germline V gene are SGDLS and YYNGEE. CDR3 in amino acids: CASSVAWGANTEAFF. CDR3 DNA: TGTGCCAGCAGCGTAGCTTGGGGCGCGAACACTGAAGCTTTCTTT.

This clonotype was counted only a few times. The chain uses TRBV12-5 and TRBJ2-1; maybe TRBD1 (6 bases). This CDR3 has 14 amino acids. Germline loops: CDR1 LGHNT, CDR2 FRNRAP. V lost 5 bases to trimming and J lost 7 bases, with 15 bases between them. The CDR3 sequence: CASGNGQPGNEQFF. In DNA form, the CDR3 reads TGTGCTAGTGGTAACGGACAGCCGGGGAATGAGCAGTTCTTC.

V and J are TRBV4-3 and TRBJ2-3; D is ambiguous. Germline values: CDR1 LGHNA, CDR2 YSLEER. V lost 0 bases, J lost 1 base, and 8 bases lay in between. The CDR3 runs 15 residues. CDR3 protein: CASSQDNGRTDTQYF. CDR3 bases: TGCGCCAGCAGCCAAGATAACGGCCGCACAGATACGCAGTATTTT.

The genes are TRBV7-9 and TRBJ2-1, with D possibly TRBD1 on 7 matching bases. Deletions cut 5 bases from V and 5 bases from J, with 22 bases between. CDR1 is SEHNR, CDR2 FQNEAQ, per germline (reference sequence). CDR3 size: 17 residues. The CDR3 DNA reads TGTGCCAGCAGCACAGGGGCGGAGGGTGGGGGACACAATGAGCAGTTCTTC. Translation: CASSTGAEGGGHNEQFF.